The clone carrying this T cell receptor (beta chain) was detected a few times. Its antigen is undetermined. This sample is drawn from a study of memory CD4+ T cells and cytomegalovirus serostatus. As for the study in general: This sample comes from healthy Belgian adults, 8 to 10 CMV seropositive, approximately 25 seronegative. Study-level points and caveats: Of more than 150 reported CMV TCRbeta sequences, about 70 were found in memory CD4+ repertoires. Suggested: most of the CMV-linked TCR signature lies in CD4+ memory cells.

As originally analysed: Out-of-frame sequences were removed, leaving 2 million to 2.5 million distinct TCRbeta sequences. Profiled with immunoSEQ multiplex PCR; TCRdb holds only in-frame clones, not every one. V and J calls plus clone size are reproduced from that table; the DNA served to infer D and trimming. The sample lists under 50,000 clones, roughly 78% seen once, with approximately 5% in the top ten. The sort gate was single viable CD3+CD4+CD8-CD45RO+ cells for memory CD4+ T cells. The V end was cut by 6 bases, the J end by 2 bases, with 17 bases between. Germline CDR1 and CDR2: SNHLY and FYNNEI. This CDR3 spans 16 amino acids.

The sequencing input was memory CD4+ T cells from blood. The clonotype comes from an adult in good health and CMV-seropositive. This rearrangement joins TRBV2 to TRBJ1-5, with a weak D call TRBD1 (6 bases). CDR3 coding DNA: TGTGCCAGCAGCCTCCCCCCAGGGGATGGCAATCAGCCCCAGCATTTT. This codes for CASSLPPGDGNQPQHF.